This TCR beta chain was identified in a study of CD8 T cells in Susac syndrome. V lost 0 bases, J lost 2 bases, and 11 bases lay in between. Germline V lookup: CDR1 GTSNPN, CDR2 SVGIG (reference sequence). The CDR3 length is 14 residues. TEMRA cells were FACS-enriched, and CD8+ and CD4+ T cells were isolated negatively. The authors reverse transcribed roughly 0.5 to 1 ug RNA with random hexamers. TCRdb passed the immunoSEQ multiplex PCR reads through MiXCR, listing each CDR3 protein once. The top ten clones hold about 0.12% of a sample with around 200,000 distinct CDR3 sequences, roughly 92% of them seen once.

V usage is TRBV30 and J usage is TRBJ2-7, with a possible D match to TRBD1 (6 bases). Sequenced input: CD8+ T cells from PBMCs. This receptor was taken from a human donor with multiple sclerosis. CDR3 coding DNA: TGTGCCTGGAGTGTACGACAGGCGACCTACGAGCAGTACTTC. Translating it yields CAWSVRQATYEQYF.